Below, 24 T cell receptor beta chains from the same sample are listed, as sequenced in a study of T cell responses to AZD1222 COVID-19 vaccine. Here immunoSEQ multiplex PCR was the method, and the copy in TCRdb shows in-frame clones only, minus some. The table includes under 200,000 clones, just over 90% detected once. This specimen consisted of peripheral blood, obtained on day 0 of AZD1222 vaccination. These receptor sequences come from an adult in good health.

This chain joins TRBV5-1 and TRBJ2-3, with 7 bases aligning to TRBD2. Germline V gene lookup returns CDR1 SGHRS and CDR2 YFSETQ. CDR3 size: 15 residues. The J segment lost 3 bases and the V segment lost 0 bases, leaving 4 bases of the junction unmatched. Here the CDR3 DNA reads TGCGCCAGCAGCTTGGGCGGGAGTGGGACAGATACGCAGTATTTT. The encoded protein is CASSLGGSGTDTQYF.

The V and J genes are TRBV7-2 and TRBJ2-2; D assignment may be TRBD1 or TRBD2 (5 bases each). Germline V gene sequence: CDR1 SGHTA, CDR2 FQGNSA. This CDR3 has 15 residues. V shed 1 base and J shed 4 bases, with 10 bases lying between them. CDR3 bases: TGTGCCAGCAGCTTAGTTGGGACGGTCACCGGGGAGCTGTTTTTT. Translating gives CASSLVGTVTGELFF.

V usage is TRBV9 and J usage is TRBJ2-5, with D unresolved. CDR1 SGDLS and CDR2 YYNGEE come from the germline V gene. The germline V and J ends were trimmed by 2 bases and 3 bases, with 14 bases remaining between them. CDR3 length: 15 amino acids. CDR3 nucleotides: TGTGCCAGCAGCGTGGGAACGGTAATAGAAGAGACCCAGTACTTC. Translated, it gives CASSVGTVIEETQYF.

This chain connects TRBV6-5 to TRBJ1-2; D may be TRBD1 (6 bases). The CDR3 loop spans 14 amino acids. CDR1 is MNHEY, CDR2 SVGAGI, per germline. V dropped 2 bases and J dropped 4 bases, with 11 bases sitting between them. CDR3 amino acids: CASSYLGQFYGYTF. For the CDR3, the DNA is TGTGCCAGCAGTTACCTAGGACAGTTCTATGGCTACACCTTC.

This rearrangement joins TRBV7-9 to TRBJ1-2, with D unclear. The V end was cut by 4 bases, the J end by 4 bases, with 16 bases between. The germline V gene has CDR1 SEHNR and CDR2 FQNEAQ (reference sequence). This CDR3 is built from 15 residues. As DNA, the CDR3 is TGTGCCAGCAGCTCGGACGGATCGGCGGGCTATGGCTACACCTTC. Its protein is CASSSDGSAGYGYTF.

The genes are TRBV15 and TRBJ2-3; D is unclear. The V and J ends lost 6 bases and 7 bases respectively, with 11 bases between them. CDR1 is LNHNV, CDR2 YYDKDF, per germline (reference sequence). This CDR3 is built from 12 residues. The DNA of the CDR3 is TGTGCCACCAGAGCTACCGCCCATACGCAGTATTTT. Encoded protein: CATRATAHTQYF.

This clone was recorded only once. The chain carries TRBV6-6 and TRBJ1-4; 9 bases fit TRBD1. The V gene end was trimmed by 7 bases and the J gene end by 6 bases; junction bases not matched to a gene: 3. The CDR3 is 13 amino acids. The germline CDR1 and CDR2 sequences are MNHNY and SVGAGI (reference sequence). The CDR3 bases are TGTGCCAGCAAGGGACAGGGATATGAAAAACTGTTTTTT. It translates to CASKGQGYEKLFF.

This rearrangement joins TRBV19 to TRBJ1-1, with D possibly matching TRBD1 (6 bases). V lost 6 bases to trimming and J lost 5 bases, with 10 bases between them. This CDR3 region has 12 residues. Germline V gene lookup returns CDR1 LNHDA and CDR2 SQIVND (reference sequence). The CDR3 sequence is CASSRGGTEAFF. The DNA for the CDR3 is TGTGCCAGTAGCAGGGGCGGAACTGAAGCTTTCTTT. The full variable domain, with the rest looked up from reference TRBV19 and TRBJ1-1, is DGGITQSPKYLFRKEGQNVTLSCEQNLNHDAMYWYRQDPGQGLRLIYYSQIVNDFQKGDIAEGYSVSREKKESFPLTVTSAQKNPTAFYLCASSRGGTEAFFGQGTRLTVV.

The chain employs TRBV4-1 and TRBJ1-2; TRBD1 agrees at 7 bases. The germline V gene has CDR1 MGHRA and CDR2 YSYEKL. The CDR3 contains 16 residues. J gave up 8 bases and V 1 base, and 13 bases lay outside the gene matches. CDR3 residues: CASSQVRQGGTRGYTF. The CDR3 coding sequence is TGCGCCAGCAGCCAAGTACGACAGGGAGGGACGAGAGGCTACACCTTC.

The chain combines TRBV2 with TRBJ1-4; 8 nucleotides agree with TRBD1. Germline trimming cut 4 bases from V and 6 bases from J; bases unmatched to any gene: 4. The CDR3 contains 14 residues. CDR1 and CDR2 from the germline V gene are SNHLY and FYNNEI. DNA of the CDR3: TGTGCCAGCAGTGTCGACAGGGGAGATGAAAAACTGTTTTTT. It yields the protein CASSVDRGDEKLFF.

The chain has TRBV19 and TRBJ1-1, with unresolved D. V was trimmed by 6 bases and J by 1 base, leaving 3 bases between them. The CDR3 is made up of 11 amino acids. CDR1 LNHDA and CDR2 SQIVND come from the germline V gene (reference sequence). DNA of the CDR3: TGTGCCAGTAGGAGGAACACTGAAGCTTTCTTT. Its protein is CASRRNTEAFF.

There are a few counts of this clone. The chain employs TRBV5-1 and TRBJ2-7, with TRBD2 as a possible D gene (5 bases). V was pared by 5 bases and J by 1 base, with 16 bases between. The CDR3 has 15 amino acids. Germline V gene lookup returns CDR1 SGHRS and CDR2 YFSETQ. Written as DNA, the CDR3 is TGCGCCAGCAGTTACACCGGGATCTTATCCTACGAGCAGTACTTC. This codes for CASSYTGILSYEQYF. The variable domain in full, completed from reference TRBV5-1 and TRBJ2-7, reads KAGVTQTPRYLIKTRGQQVTLSCSPISGHRSVSWYQQTPGQGLQFLFEYFSETQRNKGNFPGRFSGRQFSNSRSEMNVSTLELGDSALYLCASSYTGILSYEQYFGPGTRLTVT.

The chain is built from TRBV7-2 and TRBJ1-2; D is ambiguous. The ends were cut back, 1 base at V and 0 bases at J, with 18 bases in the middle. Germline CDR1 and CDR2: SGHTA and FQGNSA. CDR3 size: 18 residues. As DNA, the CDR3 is TGTGCCAGCAGCTTAGGCGGCAGCTTTGTGCCAGCTAACTATGGCTACACCTTC. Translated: CASSLGGSFVPANYGYTF.

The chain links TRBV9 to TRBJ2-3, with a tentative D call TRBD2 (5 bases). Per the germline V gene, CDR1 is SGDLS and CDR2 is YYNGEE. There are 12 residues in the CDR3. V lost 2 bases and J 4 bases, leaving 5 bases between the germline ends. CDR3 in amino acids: CASSVSADTQYF. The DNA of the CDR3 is TGTGCCAGCAGCGTTAGCGCAGATACGCAGTATTTT. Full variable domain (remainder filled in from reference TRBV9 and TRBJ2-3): DSGVTQTPKHLITATGQRVTLRCSPRSGDLSVYWYQQSLDQGLQFLIQYYNGEERAKGNILERFSAQQFPDLHSELNLSSLELGDSALYFCASSVSADTQYFGPGTRLTVL.

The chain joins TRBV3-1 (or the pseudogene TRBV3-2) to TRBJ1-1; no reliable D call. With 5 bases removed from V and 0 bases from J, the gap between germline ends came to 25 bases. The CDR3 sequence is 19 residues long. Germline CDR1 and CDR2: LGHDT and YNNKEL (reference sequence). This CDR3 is CASSTASRPAPPVNTEAFF. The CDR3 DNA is TGTGCCAGCAGCACCGCCTCTAGGCCGGCACCGCCGGTGAACACTGAAGCTTTCTTT.

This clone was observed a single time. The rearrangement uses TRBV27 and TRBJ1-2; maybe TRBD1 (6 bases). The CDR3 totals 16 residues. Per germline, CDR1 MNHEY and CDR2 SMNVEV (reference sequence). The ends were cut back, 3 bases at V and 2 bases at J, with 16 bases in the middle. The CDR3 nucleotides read TGTGCCAGCAGTTTCGGGGGGCGACAGGACAACTATGGCTACACCTTC. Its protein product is CASSFGGRQDNYGYTF.

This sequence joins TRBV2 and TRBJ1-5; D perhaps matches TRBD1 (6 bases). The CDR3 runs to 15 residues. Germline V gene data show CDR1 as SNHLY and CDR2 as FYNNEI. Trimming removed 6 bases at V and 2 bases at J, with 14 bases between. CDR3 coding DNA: TGTGCCAGCAGGGGGGCCACCACGGGCAATCAGCCCCAGCATTTT. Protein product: CASRGATTGNQPQHF.

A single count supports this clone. The CDR3 DNA reads as TGTGCCAGCAGTAGAACCAGTAGGAACACTGAAGCTTTCTTT. This translates into CASSRTSRNTEAFF. The chain uses TRBV6-5 and TRBJ1-1; D not resolved. CDR1 and CDR2 (germline): MNHEY, SVGAGI. The CDR3 is made up of 14 amino acids. The V and J ends lost 5 bases and 1 base respectively, with 11 bases between them.

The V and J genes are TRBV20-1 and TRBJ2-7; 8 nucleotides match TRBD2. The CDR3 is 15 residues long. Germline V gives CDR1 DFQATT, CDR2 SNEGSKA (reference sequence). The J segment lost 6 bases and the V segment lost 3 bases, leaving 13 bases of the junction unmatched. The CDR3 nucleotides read TGCAGTGCTAGTGATTTTTCGGGGGGGCAGGTCGAGCAGTACTTC. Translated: CSASDFSGGQVEQYF.

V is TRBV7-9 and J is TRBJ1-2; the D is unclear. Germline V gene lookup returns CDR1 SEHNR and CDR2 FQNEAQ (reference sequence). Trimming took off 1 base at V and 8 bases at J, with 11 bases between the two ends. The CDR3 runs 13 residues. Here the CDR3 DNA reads TGTGCCAGCAGCTTAGGGGAGTACGAGGGCTACACCTTC. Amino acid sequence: CASSLGEYEGYTF.

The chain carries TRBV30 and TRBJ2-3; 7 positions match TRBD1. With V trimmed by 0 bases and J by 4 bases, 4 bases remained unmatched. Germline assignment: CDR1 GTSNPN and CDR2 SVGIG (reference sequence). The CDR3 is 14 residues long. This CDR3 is CAWSVVGTADTQYF. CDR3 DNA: TGTGCCTGGAGTGTAGTCGGGACAGCAGATACGCAGTATTTT.

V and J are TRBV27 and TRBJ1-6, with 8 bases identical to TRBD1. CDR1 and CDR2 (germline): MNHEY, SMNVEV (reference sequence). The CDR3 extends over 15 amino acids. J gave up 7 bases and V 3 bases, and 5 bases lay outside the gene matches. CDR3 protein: CASSFSGTGNSPLHF. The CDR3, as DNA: TGTGCCAGCAGTTTTTCGGGGACAGGCAATTCACCCCTCCACTTT.

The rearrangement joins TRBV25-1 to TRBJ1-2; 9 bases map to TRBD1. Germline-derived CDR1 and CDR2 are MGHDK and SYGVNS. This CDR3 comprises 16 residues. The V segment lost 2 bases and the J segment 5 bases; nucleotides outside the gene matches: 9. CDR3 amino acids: CASSELSAGTGYGYTF. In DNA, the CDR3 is TGTGCCAGCAGTGAACTCAGCGCCGGGACAGGGTATGGCTACACCTTC.

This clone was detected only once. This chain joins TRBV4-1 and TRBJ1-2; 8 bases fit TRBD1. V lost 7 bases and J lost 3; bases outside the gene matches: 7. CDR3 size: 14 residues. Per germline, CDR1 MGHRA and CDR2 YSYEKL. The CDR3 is CASNLGQGDYGYTF. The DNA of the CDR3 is TGCGCCAGCAACCTAGGACAGGGTGACTATGGCTACACCTTC.